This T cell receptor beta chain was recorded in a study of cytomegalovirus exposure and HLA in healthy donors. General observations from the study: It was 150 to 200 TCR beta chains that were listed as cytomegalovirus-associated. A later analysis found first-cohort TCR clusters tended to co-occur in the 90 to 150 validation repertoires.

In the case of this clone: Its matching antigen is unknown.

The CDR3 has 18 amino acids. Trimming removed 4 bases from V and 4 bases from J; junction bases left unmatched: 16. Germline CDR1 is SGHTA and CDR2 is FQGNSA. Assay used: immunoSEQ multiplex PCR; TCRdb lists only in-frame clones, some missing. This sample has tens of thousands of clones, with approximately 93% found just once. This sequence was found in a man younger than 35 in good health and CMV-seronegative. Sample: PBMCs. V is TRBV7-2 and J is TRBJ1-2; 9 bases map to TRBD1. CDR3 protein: CASSSKGRTGEFAYGYTF. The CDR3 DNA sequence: TGTGCCAGCAGCTCGAAGGGTAGGACAGGGGAGTTCGCCTATGGCTACACCTTC.